A selection of T cell receptor beta chains follows, all from one sample in a study of T cell changes during pregnancy in multiple sclerosis. Produced via immunoSEQ multiplex PCR; TCRdb's table is partial and in-frame only. The table has about 32,000 clones, roughly 87% seen once; the top ten hold 0.7% to 0.8%. The material sequenced was CD4+ T cells from peripheral blood mononuclear cells, taken after pregnancy. The source is a female donor in good health, enrolled as a control in a pregnancy study. Both conserved end residues are part of each CDR3. Each record gives: clone size, J gene, CDR3 length, V gene, D gene, CDR3 protein, CDR3 DNA. D genes are given only for firm matches. Only some rows state a clone size, as once, few, many or a class for expanded clones.

- | TRBJ2-5 | 16 | TRBV9 | TRBD2 | CASSVGTSGVQETQYF | TGTGCCAGCAGCGTAGGAACTAGCGGGGTTCAAGAGACCCAGTACTTC
- | TRBJ2-7 | 16 | TRBV7-2 | TRBD2 | CASSSRLAGESYEQYF | TGTGCCAGCAGCTCCCGACTAGCGGGGGAGTCCTACGAGCAGTACTTC
- | TRBJ2-3 | 17 | TRBV4-3 | TRBD2 | CASSQDRKRGDTDTQYF | TGCGCCAGCAGCCAAGATAGGAAGCGGGGGGACACAGATACGCAGTATTTT
- | TRBJ1-6 | 17 | TRBV18 | - | CASSPKGAGVHNSPLHF | TGTGCCAGCTCACCAAAGGGAGCAGGGGTTCACAATTCACCCCTCCACTTT
- | TRBJ2-1 | 12 | TRBV30 | - | CASLREDNEQFF | TGTGCCTCCCTGAGGGAGGACAATGAGCAGTTCTTC
- | TRBJ1-4 | 15 | TRBV5-6 | TRBD1 | CASSYDRESNEKLFF | TGTGCCAGCAGCTACGACAGGGAGTCTAATGAAAAACTGTTTTTT
- | TRBJ2-7 | 14 | TRBV28 | - | CASGQGGLASEQYF | TGTGCCAGCGGACAGGGGGGACTAGCAAGCGAGCAGTACTTC
- | TRBJ2-7 | 16 | TRBV27 | TRBD1 | CASSRPDRVQSYEQYF | TGTGCCAGCAGCCGACCGGACAGGGTCCAATCCTACGAGCAGTACTTC
- | TRBJ1-6 | 22 | TRBV12-5 | TRBD1 | CASGLDRAGTGGRGSYNSPLHF | TGTGCTAGTGGTTTGGACCGAGCCGGGACAGGGGGCCGAGGCTCCTATAATTCACCCCTCCACTTT
medium-sized | TRBJ1-3 | 16 | TRBV5-1 | - | CASSSTTAAGGNTIYF | TGCGCCAGCAGCTCCACGACAGCCGCGGGGGGAAACACCATATATTTT
once | TRBJ2-7 | 14 | TRBV27 | TRBD2 | CASSHAGGSYEQYF | TGTGCCAGCAGTCACGCGGGGGGATCCTACGAGCAGTACTTC
- | TRBJ1-2 | 11 | TRBV29-1 | - | CSFTENYGYTF | TGCAGCTTCACAGAGAACTATGGCTACACCTTC
- | TRBJ2-7 | 13 | TRBV6-5 | - | CASRGRGYGEQYF | TGTGCCAGCAGAGGTCGGGGGTATGGCGAGCAGTACTTC
- | TRBJ1-5 | 14 | TRBV6-1 | - | CASNSLGGNQPQHF | TGTGCCAGCAACAGCCTAGGGGGCAATCAGCCCCAGCATTTT
once | TRBJ1-1 | 13 | TRBV19 | TRBD1 | CASREQGASEAFF | TGTGCCAGTAGGGAACAGGGGGCATCTGAAGCTTTCTTT
- | TRBJ2-5 | 14 | TRBV18 | - | CASSPLNELETQYF | TGTGCCAGCTCACCACTGAATGAACTAGAGACCCAGTACTTC
- | TRBJ2-7 | 14 | TRBV2 | TRBD1 | CASSVRTGSYEQYF | TGTGCCAGCAGTGTTCGGACAGGCTCCTACGAGCAGTACTTC
- | TRBJ2-3 | 17 | TRBV11-2 | TRBD2 | CASSFRTSGSGGDTQYF | TGTGCCAGCAGCTTCCGGACTAGCGGGAGCGGTGGAGATACGCAGTATTTT
- | TRBJ2-7 | 14 | TRBV2 | TRBD2 | CASSWTSGINEQYF | TGTGCCAGCAGTTGGACTAGCGGGATTAACGAGCAGTACTTC
- | TRBJ2-2 | 13 | TRBV6-4 | - | CASRPGETGELFF | TGTGCCAGCAGGCCCGGGGAGACCGGGGAGCTGTTTTTT
- | TRBJ1-1 | 12 | TRBV6-5 | TRBD1 | CASITGGAEAFF | TGTGCCAGCATAACAGGGGGCGCTGAAGCTTTCTTT
- | TRBJ2-5 | 13 | TRBV7-9 | - | CASSGTGGETQYF | TGTGCCAGCAGCGGGACTGGCGGAGAGACCCAGTACTTC
- | TRBJ2-7 | 14 | TRBV5-1 | TRBD2 | CASSSGGPSYEQYF | TGCGCCAGCAGCTCGGGGGGGCCATCCTACGAGCAGTACTTC
- | TRBJ1-3 | 13 | TRBV11-1 | - | CASRKASGNTIYF | TGTGCCAGCAGAAAAGCATCTGGAAACACCATATATTTT
few | TRBJ1-1 | 14 | TRBV25-1 | - | CASSDEGEVDEAFF | TGTGCCAGCAGTGACGAGGGTGAGGTAGATGAAGCTTTCTTT
- | TRBJ2-1 | 16 | TRBV2 | TRBD2 | CASREGLAGKYNEQFF | TGTGCCAGCAGAGAAGGACTAGCGGGAAAATACAATGAGCAGTTCTTC
once | TRBJ2-1 | 14 | TRBV9 | TRBD2 | CANPPGLAGNEQFF | TGTGCCAACCCCCCAGGACTAGCGGGTAATGAGCAGTTCTTC
- | TRBJ2-3 | 13 | TRBV28 | - | CASSFFGADTQYF | TGTGCCAGCAGTTTCTTTGGAGCAGATACGCAGTATTTT
- | TRBJ1-1 | 13 | TRBV7-3 | - | CASSLGGDTEAFF | TGTGCCAGCAGCTTGGGGGGAGACACTGAAGCTTTCTTT
- | TRBJ2-2 | 15 | TRBV5-1 | TRBD1 | CASSPDRGNTGELFF | TGCGCCAGCAGCCCGGACAGGGGAAACACCGGGGAGCTGTTTTTT
- | TRBJ2-5 | 13 | TRBV29-1 | TRBD2 | CSAGLAGGLGQYF | TGCAGCGCGGGACTAGCGGGGGGGCTCGGCCAGTACTTC
once | TRBJ2-2 | 14 | TRBV4-2 | - | CASSPGLYTGELFF | TGTGCCAGCAGCCCGGGACTTTACACCGGGGAGCTGTTTTTT
- | TRBJ1-1 | 14 | TRBV6-1 | TRBD1 | CASFTGGLGTEAFF | TGTGCCAGTTTTACAGGGGGTCTAGGCACTGAAGCTTTCTTT
- | TRBJ1-6 | 12 | TRBV18 | - | CASSTVNSPLHF | TGTGCCAGCTCAACGGTTAATTCACCCCTCCACTTT
- | TRBJ1-1 | 16 | TRBV29-1 | - | CSVEIGAGPGGTEAFF | TGCAGCGTTGAAATTGGGGCCGGCCCGGGAGGCACTGAAGCTTTCTTT
- | TRBJ1-4 | 16 | TRBV7-2 | - | CASSPGGRRGNEKLFF | TGTGCCAGCAGCCCCGGGGGTCGACGGGGAAATGAAAAACTGTTTTTT
- | TRBJ2-3 | 16 | TRBV15 | TRBD2 | CATSRDRAGEGDTQYF | TGTGCCACCAGCAGAGATCGAGCGGGAGAAGGAGATACGCAGTATTTT
- | TRBJ2-2 | 13 | TRBV6-5 | - | CASSHLPAGELFF | TGTGCCAGCAGCCACCTCCCGGCCGGGGAGCTGTTTTTT
- | TRBJ2-1 | 13 | TRBV5-1 | TRBD2 | CASSDRTSGEQFF | TGCGCCAGCAGCGACCGGACTAGCGGGGAGCAGTTCTTC
- | TRBJ1-1 | 14 | TRBV15 | - | CATSRDLRNTEAFF | TGTGCCACCAGCAGAGATCTTAGAAACACTGAAGCTTTCTTT
- | TRBJ2-7 | 16 | TRBV7-2 | TRBD2 | CASTVGAGGQSYEQYF | TGTGCCAGCACCGTGGGGGCGGGGGGTCAGTCCTACGAGCAGTACTTC
- | TRBJ1-4 | 17 | TRBV27 | - | CASSFPPVRRVCEKLFF | TGTGCCAGCAGTTTCCCTCCAGTTCGGCGGGTATGTGAAAAACTGTTTTTT
- | TRBJ1-5 | 12 | TRBV6-6 | - | CASSSGVQPQHF | TGTGCCAGCTCGTCAGGGGTTCAGCCCCAGCATTTT
- | TRBJ1-1 | 13 | TRBV6-6 | - | CASTPDKVGGAFF | TGTGCCAGCACCCCGGACAAGGTCGGTGGAGCTTTCTTT
- | TRBJ2-3 | 16 | TRBV4-3 | TRBD1 | CASSLRTGGETDTQYF | TGCGCCAGCAGCCTTCGGACAGGGGGGGAGACAGATACGCAGTATTTT
- | TRBJ2-1 | 14 | TRBV11-2 | - | CASSLYGGYNEQFF | TGTGCCAGCAGCTTATACGGGGGATACAATGAGCAGTTCTTC
- | TRBJ2-1 | 15 | TRBV6-5 | - | CATSRPGYGGNEQFF | TGTGCCACCAGCAGGCCGGGGTATGGAGGCAATGAGCAGTTCTTC
- | TRBJ2-2 | 15 | TRBV19 | TRBD1 | CASSAGTANTGELFF | TGTGCCAGTAGTGCCGGGACAGCGAACACCGGGGAGCTGTTTTTT
- | TRBJ2-6 | 16 | TRBV11-2 | - | CASSLIIGSGANVLTF | TGTGCCAGCAGCTTAATCATCGGCTCTGGGGCCAACGTCCTGACTTTC
- | TRBJ2-5 | 15 | TRBV2 | - | CASVMRSRAQETQYF | TGTGCCAGCGTTATGAGGTCCAGGGCGCAAGAGACCCAGTACTTC
- | TRBJ1-1 | 16 | TRBV5-1 | TRBD1 | CASSYTVGQGNTEAFF | TGCGCCAGCAGCTATACAGTGGGACAGGGTAACACTGAAGCTTTCTTT
- | TRBJ1-5 | 14 | TRBV27 | TRBD1 | CASRGQGERQPQHF | TGTGCCAGCAGGGGACAGGGGGAACGTCAGCCCCAGCATTTT
- | TRBJ2-7 | 16 | TRBV19 | - | CASSPHLDRFPYEQYF | TGTGCCAGTAGTCCACATCTCGACAGGTTTCCCTACGAGCAGTACTTC